This entry is about one TCR beta chain. Its antigen remains unknown. Germline CDR1 SGHTA, CDR2 FQGNSA. Trimming shortened V by 0 bases and J by 6 bases, and 15 bases separated the two germline ends. The CDR3 is made up of 16 amino acids. The entry originates in a study of OX40 agonist ivuxolimab in advanced cancers. Whole-study context: Enrollees could have had prior anti-PD-1, anti-PD-L1 or anti-CTLA-4 therapy, which more than 30% had received. Notes on the study in general: It was not determined which antigens were specifically recognized by the peripheral T cells that had undergone clonal expansion. Low clonal expansion, among the lowest seen, marked partial responders at 0.1-3.0 mg/kg. Averaging showed that CD8+ T cells had more expanded clones than CD4+ did.

Repertoires were generated with immunoSEQ multiplex PCR, while TCRdb's copy carries only in-frame clones and drops some. The sample has under 20,000 clones, roughly 80% seen once. This sequence was found in an adult with an advanced solid tumor such as melanoma, head and neck, liver or kidney cancer. The material sequenced was CD4+ or CD8+ T cells sorted from blood, taken in a trial of the OX40 agonist ivuxolimab. The chain joins TRBV7-2 to TRBJ1-5; TRBD1 might be the D (5 bases). CDR3 protein: CASSLAGRANSQPQHF. Written as DNA, the CDR3 is TGTGCCAGCAGCTTAGCGGGCAGGGCGAATTCTCAGCCCCAGCATTTT.